A single TCR beta chain is shown here with its context. The CDR3 loop spans 14 amino acids. CDR1 and CDR2 from the germline V gene are SGHTA and FQGNSA. V dropped 1 base and J dropped 12 bases, with 16 bases sitting between them. The data derive from a study of blood T cell repertoires in COVID-19. As for the study in general: Sample material is recorded as cDNA or gDNA derived from T cells, B-cell-depleted T cells, or PBMCs.

Using immunoSEQ multiplex PCR, the repertoire was profiled, and TCRdb retains in-frame clones only, with some absent. The sample carries a few hundred thousand clones, 80% to 90% recorded once. The chain combines TRBV7-2 with TRBJ2-1, with D unclear. This TCR was recovered from a man aged 40-49 years who had recovered from COVID-19. Sequencing was carried out using PBMCs or T cells enriched from blood (not recorded which). CDR3 sequence: CASSLDSLGSGQFF. The CDR3 DNA sequence: TGTGCCAGCAGCTTAGACAGTCTCGGCAGTGGGCAGTTCTTC. The whole variable domain, filled in from reference TRBV7-2 and TRBJ2-1, reads GAGVSQSPSNKVTEKGKDVELRCDPISGHTALYWYRQSLGQGLEFLIYFQGNSAPDKSGLPSDRFSAERTGGSVSTLTIQRTQQEDSAVYLCASSLDSLGSGQFFGPGTRLTVL.